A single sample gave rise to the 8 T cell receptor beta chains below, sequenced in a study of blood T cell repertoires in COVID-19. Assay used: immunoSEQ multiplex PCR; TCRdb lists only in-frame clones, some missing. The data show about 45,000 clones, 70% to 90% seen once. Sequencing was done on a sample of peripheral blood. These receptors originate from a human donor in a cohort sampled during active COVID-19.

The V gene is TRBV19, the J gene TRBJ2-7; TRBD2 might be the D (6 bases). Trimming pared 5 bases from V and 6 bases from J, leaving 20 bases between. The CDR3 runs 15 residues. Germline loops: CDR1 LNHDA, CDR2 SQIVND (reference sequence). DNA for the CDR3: TGTGCCAGTAGTTCGGCGGGACGCCAAAAGGGCGAGCAGTACTTC. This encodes CASSSAGRQKGEQYF.

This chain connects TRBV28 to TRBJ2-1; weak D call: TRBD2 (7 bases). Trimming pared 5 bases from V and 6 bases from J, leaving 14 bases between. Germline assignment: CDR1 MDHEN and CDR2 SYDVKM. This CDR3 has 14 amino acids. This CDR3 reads CASSKGGGLNEQFF. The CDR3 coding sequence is TGTGCCAGCAGTAAGGGGGGAGGGCTCAATGAGCAGTTCTTC.

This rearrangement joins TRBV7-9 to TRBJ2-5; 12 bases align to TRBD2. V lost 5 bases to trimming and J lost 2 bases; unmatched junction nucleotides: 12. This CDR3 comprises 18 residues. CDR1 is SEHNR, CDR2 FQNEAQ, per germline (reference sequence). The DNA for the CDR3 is TGTGCCAGCAGCCAATCAGGACTAGCGGGAAGCTCTCAAGAGACCCAGTACTTC. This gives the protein CASSQSGLAGSSQETQYF.

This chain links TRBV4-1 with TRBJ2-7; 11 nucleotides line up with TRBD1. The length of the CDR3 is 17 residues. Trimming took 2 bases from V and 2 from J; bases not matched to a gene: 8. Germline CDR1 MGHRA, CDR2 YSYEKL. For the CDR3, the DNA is TGCGCCAGCAGCCAACGTGACGGACAGGGGGCGGCCTACGAGCAGTACTTC. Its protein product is CASSQRDGQGAAYEQYF.

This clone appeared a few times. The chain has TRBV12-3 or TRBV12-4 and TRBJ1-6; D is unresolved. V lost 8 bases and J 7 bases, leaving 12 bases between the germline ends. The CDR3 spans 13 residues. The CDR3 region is CASLEQMNSPLHF. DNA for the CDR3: TGTGCCAGCTTGGAACAGATGAATTCACCCCTCCACTTT.

The CDR3 DNA is TGTGCCAGCCTCTACCCGATTAGCGGGGGGGCCCGGAGTTCCGGGGAGCTGTTTTTT. Protein: CASLYPISGGARSSGELFF. This sequence joins TRBV7-8 and TRBJ2-2; TRBD2 agrees at 11 bases. Germline assignment: CDR1 SGHVS and CDR2 FQNEAQ. Losses at the gene ends were 8 bases for V and 6 bases for J; bases not matched to a gene: 20. The CDR3 consists of 19 residues.

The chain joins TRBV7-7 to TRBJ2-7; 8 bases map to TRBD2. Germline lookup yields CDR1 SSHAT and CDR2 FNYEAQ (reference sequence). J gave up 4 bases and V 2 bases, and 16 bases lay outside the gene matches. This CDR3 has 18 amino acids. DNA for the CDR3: TGTGCCAGCAGCTTATTTCTGGATGACGGGGGGGCCTCATACGAGCAGTACTTC. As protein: CASSLFLDDGGASYEQYF.

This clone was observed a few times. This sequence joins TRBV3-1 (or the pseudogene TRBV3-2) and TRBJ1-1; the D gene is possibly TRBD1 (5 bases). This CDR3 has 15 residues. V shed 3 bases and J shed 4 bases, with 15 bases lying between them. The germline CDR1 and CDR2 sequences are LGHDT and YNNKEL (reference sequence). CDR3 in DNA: TGTGCCAGCAGCCACCGGGCGGGGGAGGGCACTGAAGCTTTCTTT. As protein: CASSHRAGEGTEAFF.